This T cell receptor beta chain was observed in a study of cytomegalovirus exposure and HLA in healthy donors. Study-wide results and limits: Subsequent analysis showed first-cohort TCR clusters tending to co-occur in more than 90 validation repertoires.

Generated by immunoSEQ multiplex PCR, the TCRdb table keeps only in-frame clones and is missing some. This table holds about 310,000 clones, approximately 88% found once. The CDR3 covers 15 residues. Germline CDR1 and CDR2: SEHNR and FQNEAQ (reference sequence). The V gene end was trimmed by 1 base and the J gene end by 7 bases; junction bases not matched to a gene: 8. A remark on this clone: Its antigen is not identified.

The chain links TRBV7-9 to TRBJ2-7, with 9 bases fitting TRBD1. The source material was PBMCs. The clonotype was recovered from a man in his thirties or forties in good health and CMV-seronegative. The CDR3 DNA reads as TGTGCCAGCAGCTTAGAAATGGGACAGGGAGGAGAGCAGTACTTC. It codes for CASSLEMGQGGEQYF.